These 27 T cell receptor beta chains were all obtained from the same sample, sequenced in a study of beta chain features in type 1 diabetes. Overall study findings and caveats: Moderate but significant shortening of TCRB CDR3s was recorded in all four CD4+ subsets from Type 1 diabetes patients.

No cognate antigen is known for these TCRs. Expressed TCRB transcripts were sequenced after all isolated RNA was converted to cDNA. Profiled with immunoSEQ multiplex PCR; TCRdb holds only in-frame clones, not every one. The table has hundreds of thousands of clones, around 15% seen once; the top ten hold less than 0.025%. Sequencing was done on a sample of naive CD4+ T cells from blood. Receptors were obtained from a man aged 18 to 30 with type 1 diabetes.

The CDR3 here is CASSQGLAEGAKNIQYF. In nucleotides, the CDR3 is TGCGCCAGCAGCCAAGGTCTAGCGGAGGGGGCCAAAAACATTCAGTACTTC. The chain couples TRBV4-1 to TRBJ2-4; TRBD2 matches at 7 bases. V shed 1 base, J shed 1 base, and the junction held 7 bases outside the gene matches. Germline V gene sequence: CDR1 MGHRA, CDR2 YSYEKL. The CDR3 totals 17 residues.

This clone has more than one count but fewer than ten. V gene TRBV9 combines with J gene TRBJ2-3; the D call may be TRBD1 or TRBD2 (5 bases each). Germline CDR1 and CDR2: SGDLS and YYNGEE. The CDR3 is made up of 14 amino acids. Deletions cut 4 bases from V and 5 bases from J, with 14 bases between. CDR3 coding DNA: TGTGCCAGCAGCCCTCGGGGCGTAGAAGATACGCAGTATTTT. Protein product: CASSPRGVEDTQYF.

Comments on this clone: Other nucleotide sequences from this sample produce the same CDR3. The gene calls are TRBV5-1 and TRBJ2-2; tentative D call: TRBD1 (5 bases). With 2 bases removed from V and 4 bases from J, the gap between germline ends came to 6 bases. CDR1 is SGHRS and CDR2 is YFSETQ in the germline V gene. The CDR3 runs 13 residues. CDR3 DNA: TGCGCCAGCAGCTTAACAGGCACCGGGGAGCTGTTTTTT. This sequence encodes CASSLTGTGELFF.

This chain connects TRBV5-1 to TRBJ2-6; D possibly uses TRBD1 or TRBD2 (5 bases each). Germline CDR1 reads SGHRS; CDR2 reads YFSETQ. This CDR3 spans 16 amino acids. V shed 0 bases and J shed 2 bases, with 9 bases lying between them. This CDR3 is CASSLDGTTGANVLTF. DNA of the CDR3: TGCGCCAGCAGCTTGGATGGGACGACTGGGGCCAACGTCCTGACTTTC.

CDR3 DNA: TGTGCCAGCAGCCCCGGACAGGGGGGTTATGAAAAACTGTTTTTT. As protein: CASSPGQGGYEKLFF. V is TRBV7-9 and J is TRBJ1-4; TRBD1 agrees at 10 bases. The CDR3 extends over 15 amino acids. V gave up 5 bases and J gave up 6 bases; unmatched junction bases: 6. Germline values: CDR1 SEHNR, CDR2 FQNEAQ (reference sequence). Full variable domain (remainder filled in from reference TRBV7-9 and TRBJ1-4): DTGVSQNPRHKITKRGQNVTFRCDPISEHNRLYWYRQTLGQGPEFLTYFQNEAQLEKSRLLSDRFSAERPKGSFSTLEIQRTEQGDSAMYLCASSPGQGGYEKLFFGSGTQLSVL.

The chain is built from TRBV5-6 and TRBJ2-7; 7 bases match TRBD2. The CDR3 has 12 amino acids. CDR1 is SGHDT and CDR2 is YYEEEE in the germline V gene. Trimming took 4 bases from V and 4 from J; bases not matched to a gene: 2. CDR3 DNA: TGTGCCAGCAGCCGTAGCGGGTACGAGCAGTACTTC. It translates to CASSRSGYEQYF.

This clone was detected a few times. This sequence joins TRBV28 and TRBJ1-2, with 9 bases fitting TRBD1. With 5 bases clipped from V and 8 bases from J, the junction kept 18 bases outside the gene matches. CDR3 length: 17 amino acids. Germline values: CDR1 MDHEN, CDR2 SYDVKM. CDR3 residues: CASSGVTGGSSVGGYTF. The CDR3 nucleotides read TGTGCCAGCAGTGGTGTGACAGGGGGGTCATCGGTGGGAGGCTACACCTTC.

This clone was recorded only once. The chain combines TRBV6-5 with TRBJ1-2, with 8 bases matching TRBD1. This CDR3 has 12 amino acids. Germline V CDR1 and CDR2: MNHEY, SVGAGI. V lost 10 bases to trimming and J lost 4 bases; unmatched junction nucleotides: 5. CDR3 sequence (DNA): TGTGCCACCGTCACAGGGGGCTATGGCTACACCTTC. Amino acids: CATVTGGYGYTF.

A word on this clone: Other nucleotide sequences from this sample produce the same CDR3. The chain couples TRBV6-5 to TRBJ1-2, with 8 positions matching TRBD1. V lost 5 bases and J lost 8; bases outside the gene matches: 4. CDR3 length: 12 residues. Germline lookup yields CDR1 MNHEY and CDR2 SVGAGI. CDR3 sequence: CASSRTGYGYTF. The DNA for the CDR3 is TGTGCCAGCAGTCGGACAGGGTACGGCTACACCTTC.

There are a few counts of this clone. The V gene is TRBV5-1, the J gene TRBJ2-5, with D unclear. Germline CDR1 is SGHRS and CDR2 is YFSETQ. Trimming took 4 bases from V and 2 from J, leaving 9 bases between them. This CDR3 has 13 residues. The CDR3: CASSLQRQETQYF. The DNA for the CDR3 is TGCGCCAGCAGCCTTCAGCGACAAGAGACCCAGTACTTC.

This clone was detected a few times. The V gene is TRBV28, the J gene TRBJ2-7; a possible D gene is TRBD1 (5 bases). The V and J ends lost 7 bases and 3 bases respectively, with 16 bases between them. The CDR3 consists of 14 residues. The germline V gene has CDR1 MDHEN and CDR2 SYDVKM. The CDR3 loop reads CASTRRPGFYEQYF. As DNA, the CDR3 is TGTGCCAGCACCCGCAGGCCAGGGTTCTACGAGCAGTACTTC. The full variable domain, with the rest looked up from reference TRBV28 and TRBJ2-7, is DVKVTQSSRYLVKRTGEKVFLECVQDMDHENMFWYRQDPGLGLRLIYFSYDVKMKEKGDIPEGYSVSREKKERFSLILESASTNQTSMYLCASTRRPGFYEQYFGPGTRLTVT.

The rearrangement links TRBV9 to TRBJ2-3, with TRBD2 identical over 11 bases. V was clipped by 3 bases and J by 5 bases; unmatched bases: 2. The CDR3 runs to 14 residues. Germline CDR1 SGDLS, CDR2 YYNGEE. The CDR3 DNA sequence: TGTGCCAGCAGCGCAACTAGCGGGGGAGATACGCAGTATTTT. Translated, it gives CASSATSGGDTQYF.

V usage is TRBV7-9 and J usage is TRBJ2-7; possible D gene TRBD2, 6 bases. Trimming left V 8 bases short and J 1 base short, with 12 bases between. From germline, CDR1 is SEHNR and CDR2 FQNEAQ (reference sequence). CDR3 length: 13 amino acids. CDR3: CASVVAESYEQYF. The DNA for the CDR3 is TGTGCCAGCGTGGTAGCGGAATCCTACGAGCAGTACTTC.

The V and J genes are TRBV5-4 and TRBJ1-6; perhaps TRBD1 as D (5 bases). Trimming stripped 3 bases from V and 11 bases from J, with 15 bases between. The CDR3 covers 14 residues. From germline, CDR1 is SGHNT and CDR2 YYREEE (reference sequence). CDR3 coding DNA: TGTGCCAGCAGCTCGGGGCAGGCTACGACACCCCTCCACTTT. Protein sequence: CASSSGQATTPLHF.

The V and J genes are TRBV2 and TRBJ1-4, with D tentatively TRBD1 (6 bases). Germline CDR1 and CDR2: SNHLY and FYNNEI. The CDR3 loop spans 14 amino acids. V was trimmed by 5 bases and J by 3 bases, leaving 10 bases between them. The CDR3 DNA is TGTGCCAGCAGTTTTGGACAGTCTAATGAAAAACTGTTTTTT. Translating it yields CASSFGQSNEKLFF.

CDR3 DNA: TGTGCCAGCAGCGCTTCCCGGACAGGGGAAGGTGGCACAGATACGCAGTATTTT. Translated, it gives CASSASRTGEGGTDTQYF. V usage is TRBV9 and J usage is TRBJ2-3, with 9 nucleotides matching TRBD1. The length of the CDR3 is 18 residues. Germline loops: CDR1 SGDLS, CDR2 YYNGEE. V was clipped by 3 bases and J by 1 base; unmatched bases: 12.

This chain joins TRBV2 and TRBJ2-1; possibly TRBD1 or TRBD2 for D (5 bases each). This CDR3 is built from 14 residues. The germline V gene has CDR1 SNHLY and CDR2 FYNNEI. V lost 1 base, J lost 3 bases, and 7 bases lay in between. The CDR3 DNA reads as TGTGCCAGCAGTGAAGAGGGGAGCTACAATGAGCAGTTCTTC. Protein sequence: CASSEEGSYNEQFF.

The sample holds a few counts of this clone. The chain carries TRBV7-3 and TRBJ2-7; 7 bases match TRBD1. The CDR3 has 14 amino acids. Germline-derived CDR1 and CDR2 are SGHTA and FQGTGA. J was trimmed by 2 bases and V by 3 bases; bases with no gene match: 4. The CDR3 region is CASSLSGTAYEQYF. The CDR3 bases are TGTGCCAGCAGCTTGTCCGGGACAGCCTACGAGCAGTACTTC.

About this clone: Different DNA sequences within this sample yield the same CDR3. V gene TRBV7-9 combines with J gene TRBJ1-3, with a weak D call TRBD1 (5 bases). The ends were cut back, 5 bases at V and 0 bases at J, with 11 bases in the middle. This CDR3 has 15 residues. Germline CDR1 reads SEHNR; CDR2 reads FQNEAQ (reference sequence). CDR3 DNA sequence: TGTGCCAGCAGCCCGAGGGGAAGCTCTGGAAACACCATATATTTT. This codes for CASSPRGSSGNTIYF.

A few counts support this clone. The chain joins TRBV28 to TRBJ2-5; D perhaps matches TRBD2 (5 bases). V lost 3 bases to trimming and J lost 3 bases, with 14 bases between them. The CDR3 extends over 15 amino acids. Per germline, CDR1 MDHEN and CDR2 SYDVKM. CDR3 nucleotides: TGTGCCAGCAGTTTGCCGGCCCTCGGGGAAGAGACCCAGTACTTC. It yields the protein CASSLPALGEETQYF.

This clone was observed a handful of times. The CDR3 DNA follows: TGTGCCAGCAACCAGCGGGGGACCATCCAAGAGACCCAGTACTTC. It codes for CASNQRGTIQETQYF. V gene TRBV9 combines with J gene TRBJ2-5, with 8 nucleotides matching TRBD2. The trim removed 6 bases at V and 1 base at J, leaving 8 bases unmatched. Germline loops: CDR1 SGDLS, CDR2 YYNGEE. The CDR3 runs to 15 residues. Combining the CDR3 with reference TRBV9 and TRBJ2-5 gives the whole variable domain DSGVTQTPKHLITATGQRVTLRCSPRSGDLSVYWYQQSLDQGLQFLIQYYNGEERAKGNILERFSAQQFPDLHSELNLSSLELGDSALYFCASNQRGTIQETQYFGPGTRLLVL.

Notes on this clone: Compared with germline, one end of the junction differs, possibly owing to a read error. This same CDR3 is encoded by further DNA sequences in the sample. The chain is built from TRBV7-9 and TRBJ2-7; no definite D call. The CDR3 is made up of 16 amino acids. Germline-derived CDR1 and CDR2 are SEHNR and FQNEAQ (reference sequence). The CDR3 sequence is CASSLRLTQIFYEQYF. The CDR3 bases are TGTGCGAGCAGCTTAAGGTTAACTCAAATTTTCTACGAGCAGTACTTC.

A few counts support this clone. This rearrangement joins TRBV2 to TRBJ2-7, with 11 bases that match TRBD1. CDR1 and CDR2 (germline): SNHLY, FYNNEI. The CDR3 has 13 amino acids. V lost 5 bases, J lost 6 bases, and 3 bases stayed unmatched. CDR3 in amino acids: CASSPDRGLEQYF. The CDR3 DNA is TGTGCCAGCAGTCCGGACAGGGGGCTCGAGCAGTACTTC.

The chain recombines TRBV7-2 with TRBJ1-6, with D perhaps matching TRBD1 (6 bases). The CDR3 sequence is 14 residues long. The V end was cut by 5 bases, the J end by 10 bases, with 15 bases between. CDR1 is SGHTA, CDR2 FQGNSA, per germline. This CDR3 reads CASSLNRVSSPLHF. The CDR3 DNA is TGTGCCAGCAGCCTTAACAGGGTCTCCTCACCCCTCCACTTT.

CDR3 DNA sequence: TGTGCCAGCTTTAGATGGGAGAACACTGAAGCTTTCTTT. It encodes CASFRWENTEAFF. The chain combines TRBV28 with TRBJ1-1; D is unclear. V shed 8 bases and J shed 1 base, with 11 bases lying between them. Germline CDR1 reads MDHEN; CDR2 reads SYDVKM. The CDR3 length is 13 residues.

CDR3 residues: CASSSPGTSYQFF. CDR3 DNA sequence: TGTGCCAGCAGCTCCCCGGGGACCAGCTATCAGTTCTTC. The rearrangement uses TRBV7-9 and TRBJ2-1, with D perhaps given as TRBD1 or TRBD2 (5 bases each). Germline loops: CDR1 SEHNR, CDR2 FQNEAQ (reference sequence). The CDR3 is 13 amino acids. V was trimmed by 4 bases and J by 13 bases, leaving 17 bases between them.

This clone was found a few times. The J gene is TRBJ1-2, the V gene TRBV27, with 10 bases identical to TRBD1. The junction had 5 bases not matched to a gene; V was cut back by 7 bases and J by 6 bases. The CDR3 consists of 13 residues. CDR1 and CDR2 (germline): MNHEY, SMNVEV (reference sequence). CDR3 protein: CASKGTGANGYTF. The CDR3 DNA is TGTGCCAGCAAGGGGACAGGGGCCAATGGCTACACCTTC.